This T cell receptor (beta chain) was obtained from a study of CD8+ T cells in alopecia areata (dated 2018 in TCRdb). Looking at the study overall: The study used high-throughput TCRbeta sequencing to examine T cell clonal expansion in alopecia areata, in both the C3H/HeJ mouse model and human patients. The RNA source kit depended on sample type: the PAXgene miRNA kit for fixed scalp, the miRNeasy kit for PBMCs, and the RNeasy kit for mouse skin. Clonality in the scalp was compared among normal scalp (n=4), patchy alopecia areata scalp (n=8), and alopecia totalis/universalis scalp (n=8). In humans, TCRbeta sequencing was performed on scalp tissue and on sorted CD4+ and CD8+ peripheral blood T cells from healthy controls and from patients with patchy or totalis/universalis alopecia areata. Amplification of TCRbeta CDR3 regions was done by immunoSEQ multiplex PCR using 35 Vbeta forward primers and 13 Jbeta reverse primers.

As encoded in the germline V gene (reference sequence), CDR1 is MNHEY while CDR2 is SMNVEV. The CDR3 covers 15 residues, taking in both the cysteine and the phenylalanine. The sequence is cut down to CDR3 DNA, 45 bases in frame from base 1. The junction shows trimming of 2 bases on V and 4 bases on J, plus 12 bases between the germline ends. As regards this clone: This clone's antigen is unknown. Per-base quality was not reported, and no clone a single base away is much larger than it.

On the study overall, not on this receptor specifically: Unlike mouse skin, which is dominated by gammadelta T cells, normal human skin has resident alphabeta T cells that are also sequenced, and this complicates analysis of the scalp TCR repertoire. Lesional scalp, especially in alopecia totalis/universalis, showed higher clonality and more expanded CD8+ clones than normal scalp, suggesting antigenic drive. Shared TCR sequences between patients were less evident than in mice, which may be partly attributable to HLA diversity in the patient population.

Library preparation was by the immunoSEQ multiplex PCR assay. To provide template for TCR sequencing, every sample had RNA extracted and reverse transcribed into cDNA. First-strand cDNA was synthesized using SuperScript III with a 2:1 mix of oligo-dT and random hexamers. A synthetic immune receptor repertoire was used to assess amplification bias, and residual bias was removed computationally. The paper's data handling went like this. Raw reads were preprocessed for error removal, and CDR3 was defined according to IMGT conventions as running from the conserved cysteine to phenylalanine. Clonality was computed by normalizing Shannon entropy by log2 of the number of productive unique TCRs and subtracting the result from 1. Scalp TCRbeta sequences were cross-referenced with sorted blood CD4 and CD8 repertoires so that the CD4 or CD8 identity of scalp clones could be inferred. TCRdb's version of the immuneACCESS table is confined to in-frame rearrangements and falls short of the full clone set. An unresolved V gene accounts for under half of the shortfall where checked; the remainder is of unknown origin. That table furnishes V, J and clone size, whereas the DNA furnished D and trimming. The sample has 150,000 or so clones on record, about three fifths of them singletons. 4% to 5.5% of the sample lies in the top ten.

PBMCs were isolated by density centrifugation and stained for CD3, CD4 and CD8, after which CD4+ and CD8+ T cells were sorted on a FACSAria. Unaffected controls provided scalp biopsies and blood samples. The sample consisted of CD4+ T cells sorted from blood. This receptor was obtained from a human donor in good health. The rearranged segments are TRBV27 and TRBJ1-5, with the D gene not confidently named. The CDR3 reads CASSLGNGPNQPQHF. The base sequence is TGTGCCAGCAGTTTAGGTAACGGACCTAATCAGCCCCAGCATTTT.